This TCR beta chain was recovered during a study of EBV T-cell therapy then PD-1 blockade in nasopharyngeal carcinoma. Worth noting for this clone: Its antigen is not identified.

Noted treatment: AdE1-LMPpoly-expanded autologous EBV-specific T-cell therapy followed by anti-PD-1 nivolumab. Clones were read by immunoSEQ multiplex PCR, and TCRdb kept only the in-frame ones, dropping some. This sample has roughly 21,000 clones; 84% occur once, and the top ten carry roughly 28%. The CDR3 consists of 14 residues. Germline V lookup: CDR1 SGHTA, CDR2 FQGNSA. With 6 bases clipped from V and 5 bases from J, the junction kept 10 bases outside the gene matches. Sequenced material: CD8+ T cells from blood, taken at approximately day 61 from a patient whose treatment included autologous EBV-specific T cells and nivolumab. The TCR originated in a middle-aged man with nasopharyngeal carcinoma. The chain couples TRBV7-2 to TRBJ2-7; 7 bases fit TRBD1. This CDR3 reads CASRPTGAYDEQYF. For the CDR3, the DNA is TGTGCCAGCAGGCCCACAGGGGCTTACGACGAGCAGTACTTC.